This T cell receptor beta chain originates from a study of blood T cell repertoires in COVID-19. The wider study: There were acute and convalescent COVID-19 samples, and they came from the United States, Italy and Spain.

In the original workflow: Researchers report that nucleated cell counts were estimated from reference gene primer amplification. The assay was immunoSEQ multiplex PCR, and TCRdb's table has in-frame clones only and misses some. V, J and clone size are taken as reported in that table, and D and trimming were inferred from the DNA itself. The sample lists about 420,000 clones, 70% to 90% occurring once. While infection was still active, Seattle patients were enrolled and then followed longitudinally. CDR1 and CDR2 (germline): SGHNT, YYREEE (reference sequence). V was pared by 2 bases and J by 7 bases, with 12 bases between. This CDR3 contains 13 residues.

Source material: peripheral blood. The chain uses TRBV5-4 and TRBJ1-1; unclear D gene. This clonotype was sampled from a man between 18 and 29 years old with COVID-19, enrolled during active disease. CDR3 nucleotide sequence: TGTGCCAGCAGCTTTAGGATGGCGGATGAAGCTTTCTTT. It translates to CASSFRMADEAFF.